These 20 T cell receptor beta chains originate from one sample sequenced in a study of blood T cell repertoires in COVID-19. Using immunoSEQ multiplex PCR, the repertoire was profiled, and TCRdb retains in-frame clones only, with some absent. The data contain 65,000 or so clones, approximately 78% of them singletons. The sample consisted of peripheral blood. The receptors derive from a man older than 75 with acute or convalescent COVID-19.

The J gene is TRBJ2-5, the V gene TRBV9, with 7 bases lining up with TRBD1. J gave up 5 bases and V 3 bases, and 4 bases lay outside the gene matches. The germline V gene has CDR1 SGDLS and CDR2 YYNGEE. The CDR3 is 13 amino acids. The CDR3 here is CASSGTGDETQYF. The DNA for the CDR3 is TGTGCCAGCAGCGGAACAGGGGACGAGACCCAGTACTTC.

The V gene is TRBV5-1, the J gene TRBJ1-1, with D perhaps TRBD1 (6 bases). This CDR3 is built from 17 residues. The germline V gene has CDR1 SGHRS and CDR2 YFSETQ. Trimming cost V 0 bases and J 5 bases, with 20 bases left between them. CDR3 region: CASSLVGTPILGTEAFF. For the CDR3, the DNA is TGCGCCAGCAGCTTGGTAGGGACACCTATCCTCGGGACTGAAGCTTTCTTT.

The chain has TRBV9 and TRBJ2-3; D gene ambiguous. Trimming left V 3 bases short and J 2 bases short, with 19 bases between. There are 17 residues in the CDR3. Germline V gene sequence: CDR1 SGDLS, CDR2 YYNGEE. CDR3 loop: CASSGTDIYLTTDTQYF. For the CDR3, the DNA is TGTGCCAGCAGCGGAACAGACATCTACCTAACCACAGATACGCAGTATTTT. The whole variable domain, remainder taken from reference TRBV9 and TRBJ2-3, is DSGVTQTPKHLITATGQRVTLRCSPRSGDLSVYWYQQSLDQGLQFLIQYYNGEERAKGNILERFSAQQFPDLHSELNLSSLELGDSALYFCASSGTDIYLTTDTQYFGPGTRLTVL.

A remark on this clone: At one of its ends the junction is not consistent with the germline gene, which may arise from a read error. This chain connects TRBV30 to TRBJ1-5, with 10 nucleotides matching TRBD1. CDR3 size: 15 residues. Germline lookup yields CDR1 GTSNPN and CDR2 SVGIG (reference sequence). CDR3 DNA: TGTGCCTGGAGCACTGGACAGGGGGGGCATCAGTCCCAGCATTTT. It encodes CAWSTGQGGHQSQHF.

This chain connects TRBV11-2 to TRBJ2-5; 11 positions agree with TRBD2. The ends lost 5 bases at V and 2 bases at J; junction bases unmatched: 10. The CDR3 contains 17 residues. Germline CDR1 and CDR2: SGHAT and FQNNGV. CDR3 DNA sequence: TGTGCCAGCAGCCCGAGGCTAGCGGGGGGCCTACAAGAGACCCAGTACTTC. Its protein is CASSPRLAGGLQETQYF.

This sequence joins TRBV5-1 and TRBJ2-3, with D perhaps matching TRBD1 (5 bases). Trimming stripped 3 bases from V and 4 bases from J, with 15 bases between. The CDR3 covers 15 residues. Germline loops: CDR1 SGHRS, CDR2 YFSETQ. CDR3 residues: CASSSPTASSDTQYF. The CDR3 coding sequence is TGCGCCAGCAGCTCCCCGACAGCCTCCTCAGATACGCAGTATTTT.

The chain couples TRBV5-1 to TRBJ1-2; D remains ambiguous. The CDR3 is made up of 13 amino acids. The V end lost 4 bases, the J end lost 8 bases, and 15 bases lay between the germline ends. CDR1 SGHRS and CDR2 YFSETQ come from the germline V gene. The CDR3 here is CASSPSAGRGYTF. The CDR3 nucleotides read TGCGCCAGCAGCCCTAGCGCCGGGCGCGGCTACACCTTC.

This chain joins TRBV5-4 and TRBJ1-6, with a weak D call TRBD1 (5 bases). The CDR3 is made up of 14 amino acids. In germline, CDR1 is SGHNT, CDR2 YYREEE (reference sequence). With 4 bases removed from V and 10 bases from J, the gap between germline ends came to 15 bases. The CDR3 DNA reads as TGTGCCAGCAGCCACCGGGACTCCCGCTCACCCCTCCACTTT. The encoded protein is CASSHRDSRSPLHF.

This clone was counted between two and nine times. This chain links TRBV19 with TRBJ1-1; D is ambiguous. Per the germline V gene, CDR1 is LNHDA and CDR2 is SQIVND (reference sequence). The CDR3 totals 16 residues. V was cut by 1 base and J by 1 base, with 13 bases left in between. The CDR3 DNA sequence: TGTGCCAGTAGTATAGCCCGGTATGGAGGGAACACTGAAGCTTTCTTT. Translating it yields CASSIARYGGNTEAFF.

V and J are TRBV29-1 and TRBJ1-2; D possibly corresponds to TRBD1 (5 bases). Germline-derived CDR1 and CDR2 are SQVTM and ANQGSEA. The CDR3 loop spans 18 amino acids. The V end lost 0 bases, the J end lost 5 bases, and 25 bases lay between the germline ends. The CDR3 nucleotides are TGCAGCGTTGAAGATAAAAAGCTTTTGCAGGGAGGAGCATATGGCTACACCTTC. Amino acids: CSVEDKKLLQGGAYGYTF. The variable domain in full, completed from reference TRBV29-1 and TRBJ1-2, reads SAVISQKPSRDICQRGTSLTIQCQVDSQVTMMFWYRQQPGQSLTLIATANQGSEATYESGFVIDKFPISRPNLTFSTLTVSNMSPEDSSIYLCSVEDKKLLQGGAYGYTFGSGTRLTVV.

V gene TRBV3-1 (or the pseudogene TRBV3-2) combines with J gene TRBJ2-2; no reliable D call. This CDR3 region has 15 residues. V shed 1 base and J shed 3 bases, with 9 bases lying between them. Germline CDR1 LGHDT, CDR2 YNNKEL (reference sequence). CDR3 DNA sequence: TGTGCCAGCAGCCAAGTCGCGGCGGACACCGGGGAGCTGTTTTTT. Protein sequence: CASSQVAADTGELFF.

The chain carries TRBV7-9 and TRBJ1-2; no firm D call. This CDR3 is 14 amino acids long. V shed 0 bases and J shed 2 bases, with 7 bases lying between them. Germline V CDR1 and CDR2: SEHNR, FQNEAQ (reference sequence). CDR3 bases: TGTGCCAGCAGCTTAGCGCACGGGAACTATGGCTACACCTTC. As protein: CASSLAHGNYGYTF.

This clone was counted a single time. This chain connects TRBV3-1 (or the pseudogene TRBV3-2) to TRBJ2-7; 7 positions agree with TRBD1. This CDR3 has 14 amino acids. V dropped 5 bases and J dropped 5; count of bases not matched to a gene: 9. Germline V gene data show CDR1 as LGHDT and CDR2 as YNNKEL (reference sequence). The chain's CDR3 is CASSARGIGDEQYF. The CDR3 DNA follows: TGTGCCAGCAGCGCCAGGGGGATAGGGGACGAGCAGTACTTC.

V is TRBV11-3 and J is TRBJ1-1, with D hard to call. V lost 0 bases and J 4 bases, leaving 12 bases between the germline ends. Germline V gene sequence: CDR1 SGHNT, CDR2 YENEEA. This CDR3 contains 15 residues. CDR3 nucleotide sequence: TGTGCCAGCAGCTTAGACGTTGCGGCGGGCACTGAAGCTTTCTTT. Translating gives CASSLDVAAGTEAFF.

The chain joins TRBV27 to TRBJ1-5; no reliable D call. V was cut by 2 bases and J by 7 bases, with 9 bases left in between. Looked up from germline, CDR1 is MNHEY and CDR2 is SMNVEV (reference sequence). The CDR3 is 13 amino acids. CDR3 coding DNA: TGTGCCAGCAGTTTACAGGTGAACCAGCCCCAGCATTTT. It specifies CASSLQVNQPQHF.

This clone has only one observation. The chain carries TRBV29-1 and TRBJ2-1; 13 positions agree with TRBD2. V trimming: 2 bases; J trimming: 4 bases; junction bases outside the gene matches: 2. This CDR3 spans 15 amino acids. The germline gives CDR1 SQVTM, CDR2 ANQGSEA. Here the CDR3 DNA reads TGCAGCGTTGAAACTAGCGGGGGGGCTTACAATGAGCAGTTCTTC. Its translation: CSVETSGGAYNEQFF.

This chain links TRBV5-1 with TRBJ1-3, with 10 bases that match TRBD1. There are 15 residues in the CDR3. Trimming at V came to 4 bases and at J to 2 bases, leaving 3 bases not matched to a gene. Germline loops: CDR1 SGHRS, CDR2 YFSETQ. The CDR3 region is CASSPGTGAGNTIYF. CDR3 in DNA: TGCGCCAGCAGCCCCGGGACAGGGGCTGGAAACACCATATATTTT.

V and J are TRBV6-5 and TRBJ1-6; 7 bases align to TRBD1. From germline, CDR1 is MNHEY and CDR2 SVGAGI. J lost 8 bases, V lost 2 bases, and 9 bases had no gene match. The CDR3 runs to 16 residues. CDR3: CASSYSSGQSYSPLHF. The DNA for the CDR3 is TGTGCCAGCAGTTACAGCTCGGGACAGAGCTATTCACCCCTCCACTTT.

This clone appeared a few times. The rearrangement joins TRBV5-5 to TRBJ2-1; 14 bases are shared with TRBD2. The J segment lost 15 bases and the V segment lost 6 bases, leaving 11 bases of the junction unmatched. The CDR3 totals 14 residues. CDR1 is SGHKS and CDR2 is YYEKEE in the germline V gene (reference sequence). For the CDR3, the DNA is TGTGCCAGCACCCTGAGACTAGCGGGGGGGCAAACGTTCTTC. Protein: CASTLRLAGGQTFF.

CDR3 region: CASSLTLTEISYEQYF. In DNA form, the CDR3 reads TGTGCCAGCAGCCTAACGCTGACAGAGATCTCCTACGAGCAGTACTTC. The chain links TRBV11-3 to TRBJ2-7; the D gene is possibly TRBD1 (5 bases). The V end lost 5 bases, the J end lost 0 bases, and 17 bases lay between the germline ends. Germline lookup yields CDR1 SGHNT and CDR2 YENEEA. The CDR3 runs to 16 residues.